This TCR beta chain is from a study of cytomegalovirus exposure and HLA in healthy donors. Study information: Earlier results showed 117 million unique TCR beta sequences derived from roughly 180 million T cells. HLA-typed donors were the source of roughly 85 million unique TCRs held in an early data release. Study outcomes and limitations: The study carried out a later analysis of TCR beta sequences. It associated approximately 17,000 of them with specific HLA alleles at a false discovery rate of 0.05. The authors later found most CMV-associated TCR beta chains appeared HLA-restricted.

The CDR3 is made up of 14 amino acids. The ends lost 4 bases at V and 8 bases at J; junction bases unmatched: 4. Germline CDR1 and CDR2: SGHRS and YFSETQ. About this clone itself: The antigen is unknown.

Researchers ran the PCR with 60 Vbeta and 13 Jbeta primers. Data came from immunoSEQ multiplex PCR; TCRdb stores just in-frame clones and leaves some out. The table lists 150,000 to 200,000 clones, over 60% of them singletons. This receptor was obtained from a woman aged 45-65 years in good health and CMV-seropositive. The source material was PBMCs. The chain has TRBV5-1 and TRBJ1-6; 9 nucleotides align to TRBD1. CDR3 sequence (DNA): TGCGCCAGCAGCAGACAGGGGGACGATTCACCCCTCCACTTT. It specifies CASSRQGDDSPLHF.